This TCR beta chain comes out of a study of T cells in Graves' hyperthyroidism and ophthalmopathy. Study-wide results and limits: Model output signaled ophthalmopathy a median roughly six months ahead of onset. The majority of expanded thyroid clonotypes above 0.001 also appeared in blood.

This clonotype was counted at least ten times. No antigen is known for it. This CDR3 region has 14 residues. Trimming removed 5 bases at V and 5 bases at J, with 15 bases between. In germline, CDR1 is MDHEN, CDR2 SYDVKM. From RNA transcripts, TCR beta CDR3 regions were amplified. The TCR CDR3 was amplified in a first-round RT-PCR using the HTBI primer set. TCRdb reanalysed the multiplex PCR reads using MiXCR and keeps one entry per CDR3 protein. Among under 400,000 distinct CDR3 sequences listed, less than 20% were seen once. The rearrangement uses TRBV28 and TRBJ2-5; D may be TRBD1 or TRBD2 (5 bases each). The receptor comes from a woman in her 40s with Graves' ophthalmopathy. Specimen: blood. CDR3 coding DNA: TGTGCCAGCAGTCCCCTGTGGGGGACGGAGACCCAGTACTTC. Its translation is CASSPLWGTETQYF.